In this sample, the clone carrying this T cell receptor beta chain turned up once. CDR1 SGHNT and CDR2 YYREEE come from the germline V gene (reference sequence). The length of the CDR3 is 12 residues. Trimming cost V 4 bases and J 3 bases, with 8 bases left between them. The data were obtained in a study of shared clonotypes between healthy human individuals. Study as a whole: Plates per donor: three CD4 naive, three CD4 memory, two CD8 naive, one CD8 memory.

The assay ran at deep level. It was 150 to 200 ng DNA, tens of thousands of T cell genomes, that sorted-subset replicate PCRs used. Clones were sequenced by immunoSEQ multiplex PCR, and TCRdb holds only the in-frame ones, with some missing. The table shows about 590,000 clones, with about 95% occurring only once. CD45RO-negative cells were positively selected for CCR7, leaving out terminally differentiated effector memory CD45RA+ cells. This sequence joins TRBV5-4 and TRBJ2-7; no firm D call. The clonotype was recovered from a woman younger than 45 in good health. Sequencing was performed on naive CD8+ T cells sorted from blood. The CDR3 reads CASSKDGYEQYF. The CDR3 coding sequence is TGTGCCAGCAGCAAGGACGGCTACGAGCAGTACTTC.